This T cell receptor (beta chain) was recovered during a study of graft-versus-host responses after intestinal transplantation (dated by TCRdb to the early 2020s). Describing the broader study: The transplants that recipients received were multivisceral, liver-intestinal, or isolated intestinal. The cohort enrolled about two dozen intestinal transplant recipients, one of whom was a retransplant, and a few patients without pretransplant specimens were excluded. To identify alloreactive clones, pre-transplant mixed lymphocyte reaction products were sequenced and then compared with unstimulated pre-transplant donor and recipient T cells. Every recipient was given anti-thymocyte globulin induction, followed by about three years of maintenance tacrolimus and steroids. Instead of going to the commercial service, samples from a few later patients were sequenced in-house on an Illumina MiSeq and processed with MiXCR. Donor T cell macrochimerism was defined as a peak of at least 4% donor T cells among recipient peripheral blood mononuclear cells. Graft-versus-host and host-versus-graft alloreactive T cell clones were tracked in the graft, circulation and bone marrow after intestinal transplantation using bulk TCR-beta CDR3 sequencing. Results and caveats for the whole study, not just this receptor: Conclusions were limited by the relatively low number and heterogeneity of intestinal transplant patients. In the allografts of patients with donor T cell macrochimerism, GvH to HvG T cell clonal ratios were high. Early after transplant, peak levels of circulating GvH clones were associated with declines in HvG clones. GvH clones were detected in recipient bone marrow, and some of these GvH clones were observed earlier in ileal mucosa or blood, consistent with an intestinal mucosal origin.

Concerning this clone itself: The target of this receptor is not known. Base qualities are not provided; no much larger clone lies one nucleotide away.

Library creation used the immunoSEQ multiplex PCR assay. In most patients, genomic DNA was isolated using the Qiagen DNeasy Blood and Tissue Kit and sent frozen to Adaptive Biotechnologies for TCR sequencing. Adaptive Biotechnologies carried out high-throughput TCR-beta CDR3 sequencing of genomic DNA for most patients. As for the original processing: Adaptive's ImmunoSEQ software was the source of the TCR sequencing data for about 20 patients, while a few other patients were processed with MiXCR and VDJtools. To correct CD4 versus CD8 sorting errors, sequences present in both subsets at a frequency ratio below 5:1 were removed. CDR3 nucleotide sequences shared by donor and recipient were removed because the origin of these sequences could not be assigned. At least 2-fold expansion over unstimulated cells and a minimum CFSE-low frequency of 0.002% (template counts) or 0.001% (read counts) were required for clones to be classified as alloreactive. Clones were considered mappable if detected in sequenced pre-transplant spleen, lymph node, or MLR CFSE-low populations of the donor or recipient. The cumulative frequency of alloreactive clones was calculated as a percentage of all sequences, weighted by copy number. The table was pulled from immuneACCESS by TCRdb, which kept in-frame rearrangements only. Such tables lose some clones; where checked, under half of the loss comes from unresolved V genes, and the rest has no known cause. The DNA was the basis for D and trimming; V, J and clone size are from that table. Recorded for this sample are about 85,000 clones; roughly 90% of them occurred a single time. The top ten clones comprise about 8% of the sample.

V was cut back by 2 bases and J by 0 bases, leaving a gap of 13 bases between them. Including cysteine and phenylalanine, the CDR3 has 16 amino acids. Left in the record is the CDR3 DNA by itself, 48 bases read in frame from the first base. CDR1 and CDR2, per the germline V gene (reference sequence), are MNHNY and SVGAGI. Per the publication, the time point label means: cells obtained before transplantation from donor or recipient. CD3+CD4+ and CD3+CD8+ populations were FACS-sorted from unstimulated pre-transplant donor and recipient cells taken from spleen or lymph nodes. The V and J genes are TRBV6-6 and TRBJ2-5, with the D segment possibly TRBD1 or TRBD2, each aligning over 6 bases. The sequence derives from a human donor who was the organ donor for an intestinal transplant. Sequences were derived from unstimulated CD8+ T cells sorted from spleen or lymph node cells, sampled before transplant. CDR3 region: CASSYGWGANQETQYF. The sequenced DNA is TGTGCCAGCAGTTACGGGTGGGGGGCAAACCAAGAGACCCAGTACTTC.